The 5 T cell receptor beta chains given below trace back to one sample, sequenced in a study of blood T cell repertoires in COVID-19. Sequencing was performed with immunoSEQ multiplex PCR; in TCRdb, only in-frame clones are kept and a portion is missing. The sample lists roughly 46,000 clones, 80% to 85% occurring once. Sequenced material: peripheral blood. The source of these receptors is a man aged 60 to 69 with active COVID-19.

The J gene is TRBJ2-5, the V gene TRBV15; 7 bases line up with TRBD2. In germline, CDR1 is LNHNV, CDR2 YYDKDF (reference sequence). J was trimmed by 5 bases and V by 0 bases; bases with no gene match: 3. The CDR3 contains 14 residues. Here the CDR3 DNA reads TGTGCCACCAGCAGAGATTTGGGGGGGGAGACCCAGTACTTC. This sequence encodes CATSRDLGGETQYF. The complete variable domain, with remaining parts taken from reference TRBV15 and TRBJ2-5, reads DAMVIQNPRYQVTQFGKPVTLSCSQTLNHNVMYWYQQKSSQAPKLLFHYYDKDFNNEADTPDNFQSRRPNTSFCFLDIRSPGLGDTAMYLCATSRDLGGETQYFGPGTRLLVL.

This clone was seen a single time. The rearrangement joins TRBV7-9 to TRBJ2-2, with a tentative D call TRBD2 (5 bases). Trimming left V 4 bases short and J 1 base short, with 10 bases between. CDR1 and CDR2 from the germline V gene are SEHNR and FQNEAQ (reference sequence). The CDR3 runs to 15 residues. DNA of the CDR3: TGTGCCAGCAGCTCACCCAGCGGGAACACCGGGGAGCTGTTTTTT. Its protein is CASSSPSGNTGELFF.

The chain links TRBV3-1 (or the pseudogene TRBV3-2) to TRBJ1-2; 10 nucleotides match TRBD1. Germline CDR1 reads LGHDT; CDR2 reads YNNKEL (reference sequence). V shed 4 bases, J shed 7 bases, and the junction held 6 bases outside the gene matches. CDR3 length equals 14 residues. DNA for the CDR3: TGTGCCAGCAGCCTTCGGACAGGGGGAAGTGGCTACACCTTC. Amino acids: CASSLRTGGSGYTF.

The CDR3 protein is CASSFVGASYEQYF. The CDR3 DNA reads as TGTGCCAGCAGCTTCGTGGGGGCGTCCTACGAGCAGTACTTC. The chain joins TRBV7-9 to TRBJ2-7; TRBD1 might be the D (6 bases). The germline V and J ends were trimmed by 3 bases and 1 base, with 10 bases remaining between them. In germline, CDR1 is SEHNR, CDR2 FQNEAQ (reference sequence). There are 14 residues in the CDR3.

The CDR3 reads CASSYGQGEFEQYF. The DNA of the CDR3 is TGTGCCAGCAGTTACGGGCAGGGGGAATTCGAGCAGTACTTC. V and J are TRBV6-2 or TRBV6-3 and TRBJ2-7; 7 bases align to TRBD1. Germline V gives CDR1 MNHEY, CDR2 SVGEGT. The CDR3 is 14 residues long. V dropped 2 bases and J dropped 6; count of bases not matched to a gene: 7.